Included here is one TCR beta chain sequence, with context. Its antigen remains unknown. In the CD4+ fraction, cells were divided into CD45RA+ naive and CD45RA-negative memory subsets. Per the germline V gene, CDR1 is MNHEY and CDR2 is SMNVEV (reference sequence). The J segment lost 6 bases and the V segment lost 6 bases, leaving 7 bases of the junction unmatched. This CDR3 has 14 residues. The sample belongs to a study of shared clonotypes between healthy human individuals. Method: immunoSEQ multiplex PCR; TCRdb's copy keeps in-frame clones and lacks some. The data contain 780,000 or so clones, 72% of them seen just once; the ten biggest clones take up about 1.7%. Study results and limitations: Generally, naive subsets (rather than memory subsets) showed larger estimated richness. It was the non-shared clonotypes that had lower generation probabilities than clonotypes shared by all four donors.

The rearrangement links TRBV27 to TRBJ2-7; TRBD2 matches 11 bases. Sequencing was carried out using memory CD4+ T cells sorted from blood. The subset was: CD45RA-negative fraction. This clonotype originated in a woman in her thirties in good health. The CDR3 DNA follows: TGTGCCAGCAGGCCCGGGACTAGCGGCCTCGAGCAGTACTTC. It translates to CASRPGTSGLEQYF.